This TCR beta chain derives from a study of beta chain features in type 1 diabetes. Study as a whole: Taken together, all samples contributed fewer than 110 million examined sorted cells.

Sort purity for all populations was recorded as exceeding 98%. Study-wide results and limits: Whether HLA type influences TCRB rearrangement remained unresolved here.

This clone was counted between two and nine times. Its antigen is still unknown. Expressed TCRB transcripts got sequenced, as all isolated RNA was reverse transcribed. Clones were sequenced by immunoSEQ multiplex PCR, and TCRdb holds only the in-frame ones, with some missing. The table shows approximately 250,000 clones, with 9.6% occurring only once. Material: naive CD4+ T cells from blood. This receptor was identified in a woman between 18 and 29 years old in good health.

CDR3 residues: CASSLRLAGLSYEQYF. The CDR3 bases are TGTGCCAGCAGCTTGAGACTAGCGGGGCTTTCCTACGAGCAGTACTTC. The chain couples TRBV5-6 to TRBJ2-7; TRBD2 matches at 11 bases. This CDR3 is 16 amino acids long. Germline-derived CDR1 and CDR2 are SGHDT and YYEEEE. After removal of 1 base from V and 1 base from J, the junction contained 4 bases not matched to a gene.